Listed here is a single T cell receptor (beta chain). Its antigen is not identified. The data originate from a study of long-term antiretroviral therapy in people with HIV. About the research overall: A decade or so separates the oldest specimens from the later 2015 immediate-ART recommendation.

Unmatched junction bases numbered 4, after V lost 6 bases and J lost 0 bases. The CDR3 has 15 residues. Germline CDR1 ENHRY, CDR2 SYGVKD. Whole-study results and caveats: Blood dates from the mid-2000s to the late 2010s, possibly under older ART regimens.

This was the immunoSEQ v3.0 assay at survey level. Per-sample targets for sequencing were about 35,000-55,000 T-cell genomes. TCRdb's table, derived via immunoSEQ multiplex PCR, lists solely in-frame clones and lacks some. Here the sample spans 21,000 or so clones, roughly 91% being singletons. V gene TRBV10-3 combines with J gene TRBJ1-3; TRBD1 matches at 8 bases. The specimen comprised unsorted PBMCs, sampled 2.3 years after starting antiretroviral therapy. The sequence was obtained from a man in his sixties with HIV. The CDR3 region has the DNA TGTGCCATCAGCTACAGGGGGGACTCTGGAAACACCATATATTTT. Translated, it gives CAISYRGDSGNTIYF.